These 28 T cell receptor beta chains were all obtained from the same sample, sequenced in a study of T cell responses to AZD1222 COVID-19 vaccine. TCRdb's copy holds only in-frame clones and misses some; the assay was immunoSEQ multiplex PCR. The sample includes approximately 69,000 clones, approximately 82% of them seen just once. Sequences were derived from peripheral blood, sampled 28 days after the second AZD1222 dose. The receptors were gathered from an adult who received the AZD1222 COVID-19 vaccine.

The chain employs TRBV13 and TRBJ2-7, with 8 bases aligning to TRBD1. CDR1 PRHDT and CDR2 FYEKMQ come from the germline V gene (reference sequence). The CDR3 is 14 amino acids. V lost 4 bases to trimming and J lost 6 bases; unmatched junction nucleotides: 8. CDR3 coding DNA: TGTGCCAGCAGCTGGACAGGGAATCAGGCCGAGCAGTACTTC. It encodes CASSWTGNQAEQYF.

CDR3 nucleotides: TGTGCCAGCAGCATATACGGACAGAGGATAGGAGAGACCCAGTACTTC. The encoded protein is CASSIYGQRIGETQYF. The chain uses TRBV7-2 and TRBJ2-5, with D tentatively TRBD1 (6 bases). The V and J ends lost 5 bases and 4 bases respectively, with 20 bases between them. Germline lookup yields CDR1 SGHTA and CDR2 FQGNSA. This CDR3 has 16 amino acids. The complete variable domain, with remaining parts taken from reference TRBV7-2 and TRBJ2-5, reads GAGVSQSPSNKVTEKGKDVELRCDPISGHTALYWYRQSLGQGLEFLIYFQGNSAPDKSGLPSDRFSAERTGGSVSTLTIQRTQQEDSAVYLCASSIYGQRIGETQYFGPGTRLLVL.

The V and J genes are TRBV4-1 and TRBJ1-3; 8 bases agree with TRBD1. Germline V gives CDR1 MGHRA, CDR2 YSYEKL. Trimming took 2 bases from V and 0 from J; bases not matched to a gene: 12. The CDR3 covers 19 residues. The CDR3 region has the DNA TGCGCCAGCAGCCAAAGAGCTGCGGGACAGGAGAACTCTGGAAACACCATATATTTT. Translation: CASSQRAAGQENSGNTIYF.

CDR3 nucleotide sequence: TGTGCCAGCAGCTTAAAGGGTGGCTACACCTTC. This codes for CASSLKGGYTF. This chain joins TRBV7-9 and TRBJ1-2; D unclear. The CDR3 spans 11 residues. V was cut by 2 bases and J by 7 bases, with 5 bases left in between. The germline V gene encodes CDR1 SEHNR and CDR2 FQNEAQ (reference sequence).

The V call is TRBV6-5, the J call TRBJ1-5; 10 nucleotides align to TRBD1. Germline trimming cut 7 bases from V and 4 bases from J; bases unmatched to any gene: 4. CDR1 and CDR2 (germline): MNHEY, SVGAGI. The CDR3 spans 14 residues. The CDR3 region has the DNA TGTGCCAGCACTCCGGGACAGGGGAATCAGCCCCAGCATTTT. This translates into CASTPGQGNQPQHF.

The CDR3 loop reads CSARTANEQFF. In DNA, the CDR3 is TGCAGCGCCAGGACAGCCAATGAGCAGTTCTTC. The chain couples TRBV29-1 to TRBJ2-1; D is possibly TRBD1 (6 bases). CDR1 and CDR2 from the germline V gene are SQVTM and ANQGSEA. V was pared by 7 bases and J by 6 bases, with 10 bases between. The CDR3 is made up of 11 amino acids.

V and J are TRBV5-4 and TRBJ1-1, with D uncertain. This CDR3 region has 15 residues. Germline V gene data show CDR1 as SGHNT and CDR2 as YYREEE (reference sequence). V was pared by 4 bases and J by 0 bases, with 13 bases between. Written as DNA, the CDR3 is TGTGCCAGCAGCGGCCTCTCCGGGGTGAACACTGAAGCTTTCTTT. Protein: CASSGLSGVNTEAFF.

The chain is built from TRBV3-1 (or the pseudogene TRBV3-2) and TRBJ1-6; unclear D gene. This CDR3 is 16 amino acids long. Germline-derived CDR1 and CDR2 are LGHDT and YNNKEL (reference sequence). Trimming cost V 1 base and J 0 bases, with 7 bases left between them. The DNA of the CDR3 is TGTGCCAGCAGCCAAGCGAAGAGCTCCTATAATTCACCCCTCCACTTT. This translates into CASSQAKSSYNSPLHF.

This chain connects TRBV9 to TRBJ1-3, with D possibly being TRBD1 (6 bases). Germline lookup yields CDR1 SGDLS and CDR2 YYNGEE. The germline V and J ends were trimmed by 3 bases and 3 bases, with 25 bases remaining between them. This CDR3 spans 19 amino acids. CDR3 in amino acids: CASSETKGHSIGGGNTIYF. The CDR3 DNA sequence: TGTGCCAGCAGCGAGACGAAGGGACACTCGATCGGGGGTGGAAACACCATATATTTT.

The chain links TRBV14 to TRBJ2-5, with 10 bases that match TRBD2. The CDR3 runs 16 residues. Trimming cost V 4 bases and J 1 base; bases outside gene matches: 6. Germline CDR1 reads SGHDN; CDR2 reads FVKESK. The CDR3 region is CASSPLAGDFQETQYF. CDR3 in DNA: TGTGCCAGCAGCCCCCTAGCGGGGGACTTCCAAGAGACCCAGTACTTC.

The V and J genes are TRBV5-6 and TRBJ2-3; D remains unclear. Germline-derived CDR1 and CDR2 are SGHDT and YYEEEE. With 3 bases removed from V and 2 bases from J, the gap between germline ends came to 10 bases. This CDR3 has 14 amino acids. DNA for the CDR3: TGTGCCAGCAGCTCCGACCAGCCCACAGATACGCAGTATTTT. Its protein product is CASSSDQPTDTQYF. Full variable domain (rest looked up from reference TRBV5-6 and TRBJ2-3): DAGVTQSPTHLIKTRGQQVTLRCSPKSGHDTVSWYQQALGQGPQFIFQYYEEEERQRGNFPDRFSGHQFPNYSSELNVNALLLGDSALYLCASSSDQPTDTQYFGPGTRLTVL.

CDR3 nucleotide sequence: TGTGCCAGCAGCCCACCGAGGGACAGGGGGACCCTGAACACTGAAGCTTTCTTT. Translation gives CASSPPRDRGTLNTEAFF. V gene TRBV7-9 combines with J gene TRBJ1-1; 11 bases map to TRBD1. Trimming removed 5 bases from V and 0 bases from J; junction bases left unmatched: 11. The CDR3 is 18 residues long. Per germline, CDR1 SEHNR and CDR2 FQNEAQ (reference sequence).

This sequence joins TRBV7-2 and TRBJ2-7; no definite D call. Per germline, CDR1 SGHTA and CDR2 FQGNSA. Trimming removed 1 base from V and 0 bases from J, with 10 bases in between. This CDR3 has 15 amino acids. CDR3 amino acids: CASSLGLLSSYEQYF. CDR3 DNA sequence: TGTGCCAGCAGCTTAGGACTCTTGAGCTCCTACGAGCAGTACTTC.

The rearrangement uses TRBV11-3 and TRBJ1-2, with TRBD1 as a possible D gene (6 bases). There are 12 residues in the CDR3. Germline CDR1 reads SGHNT; CDR2 reads YENEEA. Trimming removed 5 bases from V and 5 bases from J, with 9 bases in between. CDR3 amino acids: CASSARGYGYTF. The DNA of the CDR3 is TGTGCCAGCAGCGCAAGGGGGTATGGCTACACCTTC.

The J gene is TRBJ2-1, the V gene TRBV13; perhaps TRBD2 as D (5 bases). This CDR3 is 15 amino acids long. V was shortened by 2 bases and J by 5 bases, with 13 bases between the two germline ends. In germline, CDR1 is PRHDT, CDR2 FYEKMQ (reference sequence). The CDR3, as DNA: TGTGCCAGCAGCTTACGAGGGCCGATCAACAATGAGCAGTTCTTC. Its protein product is CASSLRGPINNEQFF.

This chain joins TRBV18 and TRBJ2-1; the match to TRBD2 covers 9 bases. This CDR3 is built from 16 residues. Germline CDR1 reads KGHSH; CDR2 reads LQKENI. After removal of 6 bases from V and 3 bases from J, the junction contained 9 bases not matched to a gene. CDR3 DNA sequence: TGTGCCAGCTCCCAAGGCCAGCGGGGGGACTACAATGAGCAGTTCTTC. Amino acid sequence: CASSQGQRGDYNEQFF.

The chain has TRBV19 and TRBJ2-4, with 9 bases fitting TRBD1. This CDR3 contains 17 residues. The germline V gene has CDR1 LNHDA and CDR2 SQIVND (reference sequence). V lost 5 bases to trimming and J lost 1 base; unmatched junction nucleotides: 9. The CDR3 bases are TGTGCCAGTAGTGAAGGGACAGGGAGGTCGGCCAAAAACATTCAGTACTTC. The encoded protein is CASSEGTGRSAKNIQYF.

This rearrangement joins TRBV2 to TRBJ2-3; TRBD1 matches at 11 bases. V trimming: 8 bases; J trimming: 5 bases; junction bases outside the gene matches: 9. The CDR3 is made up of 15 amino acids. Germline V CDR1 and CDR2: SNHLY, FYNNEI. CDR3 sequence reads: CASVQDRGRGDTQYF. In DNA, the CDR3 is TGTGCCAGCGTTCAGGACAGGGGGCGTGGAGATACGCAGTATTTT. The whole variable domain, remainder taken from reference TRBV2 and TRBJ2-3, is EPEVTQTPSHQVTQMGQEVILRCVPISNHLYFYWYRQILGQKVEFLVSFYNNEISEKSEIFDDQFSVERPDGSNFTLKIRSTKLEDSAMYFCASVQDRGRGDTQYFGPGTRLTVL.

J is TRBJ1-1 and V is TRBV5-1, with unresolved D. The ends were cut back, 3 bases at V and 0 bases at J, with 12 bases in the middle. There are 15 residues in the CDR3. In germline, CDR1 is SGHRS, CDR2 YFSETQ. This chain's CDR3 is CASSSISVLNTEAFF. Here the CDR3 DNA reads TGCGCCAGCAGCTCCATCTCGGTCCTGAACACTGAAGCTTTCTTT.

The genes are TRBV27 and TRBJ1-6, with D possibly matching TRBD1 (6 bases). Germline loops: CDR1 MNHEY, CDR2 SMNVEV (reference sequence). The CDR3 extends over 15 amino acids. V lost 4 bases and J 14 bases, leaving 21 bases between the germline ends. In DNA, the CDR3 is TGTGCCAGCAGTTCCCTCGGGACAAACCCTGGGGCCCTCCACTTT. This encodes CASSSLGTNPGALHF.

The V call is TRBV7-9, the J call TRBJ2-5, with D possibly being TRBD1 or TRBD2 (6 bases each). This CDR3 has 16 amino acids. The V gene lost 5 bases and the J gene lost 5 bases, with 21 bases spanning the gap. The V gene's germline CDR1 is SEHNR and CDR2 FQNEAQ (reference sequence). In DNA, the CDR3 is TGTGCCAGCAGCGATTGGGCTCCGGGGGCGCGGGAGACCCAGTACTTC. Translating gives CASSDWAPGARETQYF.

The chain recombines TRBV9 with TRBJ2-1; D call uncertain. The CDR3 runs to 13 residues. The germline V and J ends were trimmed by 3 bases and 0 bases, with 4 bases remaining between them. CDR1 is SGDLS, CDR2 YYNGEE, per germline. The CDR3 sequence: CASSASSYNEQFF. Written as DNA, the CDR3 is TGTGCCAGCAGCGCTAGCTCCTACAATGAGCAGTTCTTC.

V is TRBV18 and J is TRBJ2-2; 9 positions match TRBD2. Germline lookup yields CDR1 KGHSH and CDR2 LQKENI. Trimming removed 2 bases from V and 3 bases from J; junction bases left unmatched: 1. The CDR3 spans 15 residues. The chain's CDR3 is CASSPSGGYTGELFF. The CDR3 DNA reads TGTGCCAGCTCACCAAGCGGGGGGTACACCGGGGAGCTGTTTTTT. The variable domain in full, completed from reference TRBV18 and TRBJ2-2, reads NAGVMQNPRHLVRRRGQEARLRCSPMKGHSHVYWYRQLPEEGLKFMVYLQKENIIDESGMPKERFSAEFPKEGPSILRIQQVVRGDSAAYFCASSPSGGYTGELFFGEGSRLTVL.

The V and J genes are TRBV12-3 or TRBV12-4 and TRBJ2-5; TRBD2 aligns across 12 bases. V was clipped by 8 bases and J by 5 bases; unmatched bases: 3. The CDR3 is 13 amino acids. The CDR3 DNA follows: TGTGCCAGCGGACTAGCGGGGACGGAGACCCAGTACTTC. It codes for CASGLAGTETQYF.

The sample holds a few counts of this clone. The chain is built from TRBV11-2 and TRBJ2-7; D not certain. Trimming took 5 bases from V and 3 from J, leaving 5 bases between them. CDR3 length equals 11 residues. CDR1 and CDR2 (germline): SGHAT, FQNNGV. Written as DNA, the CDR3 is TGTGCCAGCAGCGCCATCTACGAGCAGTACTTC. Its protein product is CASSAIYEQYF. The entire variable domain, with the rest obtained from reference TRBV11-2 and TRBJ2-7, is as follows: EAGVAQSPRYKIIEKRQSVAFWCNPISGHATLYWYQQILGQGPKLLIQFQNNGVVDDSQLPKDRFSAERLKGVDSTLKIQPAKLEDSAVYLCASSAIYEQYFGPGTRLTVT.

This clone occurred once. The chain recombines TRBV3-1 (or the pseudogene TRBV3-2) with TRBJ2-5; 10 bases match TRBD1. The CDR3 loop spans 15 amino acids. The germline CDR1 and CDR2 sequences are LGHDT and YNNKEL (reference sequence). Trimming took 5 bases from V and 5 from J; bases not matched to a gene: 8. CDR3 DNA sequence: TGTGCCAGCAGCACTGGACAGGGGGAAATCGAGACCCAGTACTTC. Its protein product is CASSTGQGEIETQYF.

This rearrangement joins TRBV6-5 to TRBJ2-5, with D perhaps TRBD1 (5 bases). Germline values: CDR1 MNHEY, CDR2 SVGAGI. The CDR3 spans 13 residues. V was shortened by 1 base and J by 5 bases, with 8 bases between the two germline ends. In DNA, the CDR3 is TGTGCCAGCAGTTACTACAGGTTGGAGACCCAGTACTTC. It is translated as CASSYYRLETQYF.

The chain links TRBV11-2 to TRBJ2-7; the D gene is possibly TRBD1 (5 bases). CDR3 size: 15 residues. V gave up 7 bases and J gave up 5 bases, with 21 bases separating them. Per the germline V gene, CDR1 is SGHAT and CDR2 is FQNNGV. Written as DNA, the CDR3 is TGTGCCAGCACCTACGACAGATGGGCAGAAAACGAGCAGTACTTC. It encodes CASTYDRWAENEQYF. Filled out from reference TRBV11-2 and TRBJ2-7, the complete variable domain reads EAGVAQSPRYKIIEKRQSVAFWCNPISGHATLYWYQQILGQGPKLLIQFQNNGVVDDSQLPKDRFSAERLKGVDSTLKIQPAKLEDSAVYLCASTYDRWAENEQYFGPGTRLTVT.